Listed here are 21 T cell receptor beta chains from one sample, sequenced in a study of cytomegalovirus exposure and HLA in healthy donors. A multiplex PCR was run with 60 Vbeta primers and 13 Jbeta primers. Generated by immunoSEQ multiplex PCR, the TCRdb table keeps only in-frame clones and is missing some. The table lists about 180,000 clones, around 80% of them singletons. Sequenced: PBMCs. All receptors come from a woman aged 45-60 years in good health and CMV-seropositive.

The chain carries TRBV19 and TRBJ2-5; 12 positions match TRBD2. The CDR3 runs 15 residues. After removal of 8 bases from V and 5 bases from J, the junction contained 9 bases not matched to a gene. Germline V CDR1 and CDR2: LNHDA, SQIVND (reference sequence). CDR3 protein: CASRASGGAVETQYF. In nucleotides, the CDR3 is TGTGCCAGTCGGGCTAGCGGGGGGGCCGTGGAGACCCAGTACTTC.

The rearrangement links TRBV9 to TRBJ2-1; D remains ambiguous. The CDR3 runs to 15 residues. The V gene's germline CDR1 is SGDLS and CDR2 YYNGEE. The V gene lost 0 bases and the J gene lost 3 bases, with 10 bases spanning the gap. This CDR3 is CASSVESSSYNEQFF. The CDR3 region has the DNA TGTGCCAGCAGCGTAGAAAGTTCCAGCTACAATGAGCAGTTCTTC.

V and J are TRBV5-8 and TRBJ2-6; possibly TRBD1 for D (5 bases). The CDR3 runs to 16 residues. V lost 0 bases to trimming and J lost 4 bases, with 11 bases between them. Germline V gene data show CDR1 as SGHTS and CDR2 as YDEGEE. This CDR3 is CASSLGQPSGANVLTF. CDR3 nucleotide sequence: TGTGCCAGCAGCTTGGGACAGCCCTCAGGGGCCAACGTCCTGACTTTC.

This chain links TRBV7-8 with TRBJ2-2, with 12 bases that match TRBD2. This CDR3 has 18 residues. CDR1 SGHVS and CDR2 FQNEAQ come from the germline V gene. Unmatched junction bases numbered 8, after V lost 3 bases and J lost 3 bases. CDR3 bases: TGTGCCAGCAGCTTGATACTAGCGGGGGGCCCGGACACCGGGGAGCTGTTTTTT. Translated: CASSLILAGGPDTGELFF.

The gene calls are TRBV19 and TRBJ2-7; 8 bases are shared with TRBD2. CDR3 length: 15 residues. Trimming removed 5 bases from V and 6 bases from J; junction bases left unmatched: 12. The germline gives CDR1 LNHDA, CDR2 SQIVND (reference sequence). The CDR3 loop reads CASSFWTAGTSEQYF. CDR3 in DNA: TGTGCCAGTAGTTTCTGGACAGCTGGGACTAGCGAGCAGTACTTC. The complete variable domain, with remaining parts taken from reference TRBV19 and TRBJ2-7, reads DGGITQSPKYLFRKEGQNVTLSCEQNLNHDAMYWYRQDPGQGLRLIYYSQIVNDFQKGDIAEGYSVSREKKESFPLTVTSAQKNPTAFYLCASSFWTAGTSEQYFGPGTRLTVT.

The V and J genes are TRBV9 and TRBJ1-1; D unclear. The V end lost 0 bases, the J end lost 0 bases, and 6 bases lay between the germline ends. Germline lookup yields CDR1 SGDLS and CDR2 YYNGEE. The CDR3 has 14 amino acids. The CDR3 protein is CASSVVPVNTEAFF. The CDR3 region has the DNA TGTGCCAGCAGCGTAGTGCCGGTGAACACTGAAGCTTTCTTT.

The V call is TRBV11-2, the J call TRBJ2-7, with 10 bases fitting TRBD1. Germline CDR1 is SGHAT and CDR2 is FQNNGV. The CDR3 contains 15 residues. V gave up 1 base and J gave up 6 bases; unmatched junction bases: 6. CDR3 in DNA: TGTGCCAGCAGCTTAGCGGGACAGGGGAGGGTCGAGCAGTACTTC. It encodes CASSLAGQGRVEQYF.

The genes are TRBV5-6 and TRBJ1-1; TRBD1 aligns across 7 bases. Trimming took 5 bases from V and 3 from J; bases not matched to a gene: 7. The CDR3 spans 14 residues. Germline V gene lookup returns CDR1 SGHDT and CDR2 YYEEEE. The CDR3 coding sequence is TGTGCCAGCAGAAAACAGGGGCGTTACACTGAAGCTTTCTTT. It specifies CASRKQGRYTEAFF.

CDR3 residues: CASSGGANTEAFF. In DNA form, the CDR3 reads TGTGCCAGCTCCGGGGGAGCGAACACTGAAGCTTTCTTT. V is TRBV6-5 and J is TRBJ1-1, with D possibly being TRBD1 (5 bases). Germline-derived CDR1 and CDR2 are MNHEY and SVGAGI. Trimming left V 8 bases short and J 1 base short, with 11 bases between. This CDR3 is 13 amino acids long.

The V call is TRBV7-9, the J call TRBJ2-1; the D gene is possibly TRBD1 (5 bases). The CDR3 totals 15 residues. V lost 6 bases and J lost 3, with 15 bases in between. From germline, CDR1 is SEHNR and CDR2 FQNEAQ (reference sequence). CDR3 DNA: TGTGCCAGCAGTCTCCAGGGTATCGGCTACAATGAGCAGTTCTTC. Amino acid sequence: CASSLQGIGYNEQFF.

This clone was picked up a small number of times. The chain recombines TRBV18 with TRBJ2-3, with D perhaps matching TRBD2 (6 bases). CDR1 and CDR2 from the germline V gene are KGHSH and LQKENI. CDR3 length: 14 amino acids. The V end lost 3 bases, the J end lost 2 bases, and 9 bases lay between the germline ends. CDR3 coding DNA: TGTGCCAGCTCACCTGGGGGGACCACAGATACGCAGTATTTT. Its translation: CASSPGGTTDTQYF.

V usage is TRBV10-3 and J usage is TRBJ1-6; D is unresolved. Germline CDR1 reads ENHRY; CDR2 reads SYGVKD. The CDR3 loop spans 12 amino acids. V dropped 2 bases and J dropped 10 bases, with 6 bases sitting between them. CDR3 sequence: CAISEAPSPLHF. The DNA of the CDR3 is TGTGCCATCAGTGAGGCGCCGTCACCCCTCCACTTT.

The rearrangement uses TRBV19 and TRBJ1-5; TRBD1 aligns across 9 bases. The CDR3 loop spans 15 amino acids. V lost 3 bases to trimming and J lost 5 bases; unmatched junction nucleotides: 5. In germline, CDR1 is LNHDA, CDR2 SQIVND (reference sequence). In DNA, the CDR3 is TGTGCCAGTAGTATGGACAGGGGAAAATATCAGCCCCAGCATTTT. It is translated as CASSMDRGKYQPQHF.

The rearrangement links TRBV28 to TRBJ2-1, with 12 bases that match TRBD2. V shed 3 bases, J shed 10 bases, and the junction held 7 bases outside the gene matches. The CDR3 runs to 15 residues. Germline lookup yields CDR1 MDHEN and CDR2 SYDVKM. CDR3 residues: CASSFSSGGAGEQFF. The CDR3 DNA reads TGTGCCAGCAGTTTTTCTAGCGGGGGGGCCGGAGAGCAGTTCTTC. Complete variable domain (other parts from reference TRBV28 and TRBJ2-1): DVKVTQSSRYLVKRTGEKVFLECVQDMDHENMFWYRQDPGLGLRLIYFSYDVKMKEKGDIPEGYSVSREKKERFSLILESASTNQTSMYLCASSFSSGGAGEQFFGPGTRLTVL.

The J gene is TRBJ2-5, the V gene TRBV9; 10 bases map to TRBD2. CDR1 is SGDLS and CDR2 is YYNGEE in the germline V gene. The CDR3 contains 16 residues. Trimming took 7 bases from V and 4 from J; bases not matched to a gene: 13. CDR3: CASGRLAGDSGETQYF. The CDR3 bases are TGTGCCAGCGGCAGGCTAGCGGGAGATAGTGGAGAGACCCAGTACTTC.

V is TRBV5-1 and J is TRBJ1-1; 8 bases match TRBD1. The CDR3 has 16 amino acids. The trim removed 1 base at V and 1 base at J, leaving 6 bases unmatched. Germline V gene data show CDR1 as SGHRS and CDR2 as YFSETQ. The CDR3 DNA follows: TGCGCCAGCAGCTTGAGCCAGACAGGGGCGAACACTGAAGCTTTCTTT. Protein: CASSLSQTGANTEAFF.

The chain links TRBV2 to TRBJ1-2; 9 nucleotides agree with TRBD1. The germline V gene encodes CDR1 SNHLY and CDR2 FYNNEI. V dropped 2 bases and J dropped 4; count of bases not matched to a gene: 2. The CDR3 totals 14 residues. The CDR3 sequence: CASSETGGVYGYTF. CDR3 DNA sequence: TGTGCCAGCAGTGAAACAGGGGGCGTCTATGGCTACACCTTC.

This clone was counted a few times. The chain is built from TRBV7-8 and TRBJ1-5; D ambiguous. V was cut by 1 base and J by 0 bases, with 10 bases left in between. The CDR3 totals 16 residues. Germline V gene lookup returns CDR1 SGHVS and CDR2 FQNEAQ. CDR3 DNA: TGTGCCAGCAGCTTAGTAAGGAGGTTTAGCAATCAGCCCCAGCATTTT. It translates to CASSLVRRFSNQPQHF.

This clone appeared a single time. The CDR3 sequence is CASSYPGQYINEKLFF. As DNA, the CDR3 is TGTGCCAGCAGTTACCCGGGACAGTACATTAATGAAAAACTGTTTTTT. The chain employs TRBV6-5 and TRBJ1-4; TRBD1 agrees at 7 bases. The CDR3 contains 16 residues. After removal of 2 bases from V and 4 bases from J, the junction contained 7 bases not matched to a gene. Germline V CDR1 and CDR2: MNHEY, SVGAGI.

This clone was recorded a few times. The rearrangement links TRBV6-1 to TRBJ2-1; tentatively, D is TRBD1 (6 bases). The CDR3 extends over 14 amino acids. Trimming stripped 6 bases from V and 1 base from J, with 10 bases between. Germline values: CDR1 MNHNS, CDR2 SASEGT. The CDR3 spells CASSDRNSYNEQFF. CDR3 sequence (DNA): TGTGCCAGCAGCGACAGGAATTCCTACAATGAGCAGTTCTTC.

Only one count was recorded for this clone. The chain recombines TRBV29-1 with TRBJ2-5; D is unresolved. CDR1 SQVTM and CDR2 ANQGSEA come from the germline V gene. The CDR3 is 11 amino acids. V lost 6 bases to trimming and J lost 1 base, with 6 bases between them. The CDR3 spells CSVLPQETQYF. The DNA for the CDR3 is TGCAGCGTCCTACCCCAAGAGACCCAGTACTTC.